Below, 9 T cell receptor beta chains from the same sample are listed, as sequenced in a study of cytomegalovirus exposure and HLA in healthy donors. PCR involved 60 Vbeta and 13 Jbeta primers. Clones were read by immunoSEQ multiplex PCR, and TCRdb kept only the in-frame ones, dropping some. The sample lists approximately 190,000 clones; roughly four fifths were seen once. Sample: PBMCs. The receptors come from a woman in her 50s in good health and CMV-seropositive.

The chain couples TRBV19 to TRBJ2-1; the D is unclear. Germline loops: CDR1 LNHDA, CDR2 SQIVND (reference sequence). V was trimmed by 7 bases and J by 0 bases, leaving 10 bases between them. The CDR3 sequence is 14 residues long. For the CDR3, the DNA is TGTGCCAGTATGGAGCGAAGCTCCTACAATGAGCAGTTCTTC. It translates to CASMERSSYNEQFF.

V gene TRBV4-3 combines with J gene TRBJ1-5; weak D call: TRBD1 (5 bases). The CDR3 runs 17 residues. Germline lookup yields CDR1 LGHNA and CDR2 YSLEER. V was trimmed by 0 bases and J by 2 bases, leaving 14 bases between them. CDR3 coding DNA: TGCGCCAGCAGCCAAGATCGGGCGGGAGGGGGCAATCAGCCCCAGCATTTT. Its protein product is CASSQDRAGGGNQPQHF.

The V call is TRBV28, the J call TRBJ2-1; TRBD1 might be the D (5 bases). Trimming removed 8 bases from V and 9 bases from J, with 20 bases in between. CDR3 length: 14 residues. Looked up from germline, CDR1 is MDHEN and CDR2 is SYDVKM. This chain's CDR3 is CASLWAGNEGEQFF. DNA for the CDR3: TGTGCCAGCCTCTGGGCAGGGAATGAAGGTGAGCAGTTCTTC.

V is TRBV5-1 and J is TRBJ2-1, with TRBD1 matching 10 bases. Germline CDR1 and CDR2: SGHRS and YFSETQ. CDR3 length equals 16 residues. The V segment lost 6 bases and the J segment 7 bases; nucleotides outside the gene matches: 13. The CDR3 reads CASMLGGGQGVNEQFF. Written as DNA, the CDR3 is TGCGCCAGCATGCTAGGGGGCGGACAGGGGGTGAATGAGCAGTTCTTC. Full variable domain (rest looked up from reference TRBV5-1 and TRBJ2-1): KAGVTQTPRYLIKTRGQQVTLSCSPISGHRSVSWYQQTPGQGLQFLFEYFSETQRNKGNFPGRFSGRQFSNSRSEMNVSTLELGDSALYLCASMLGGGQGVNEQFFGPGTRLTVL.

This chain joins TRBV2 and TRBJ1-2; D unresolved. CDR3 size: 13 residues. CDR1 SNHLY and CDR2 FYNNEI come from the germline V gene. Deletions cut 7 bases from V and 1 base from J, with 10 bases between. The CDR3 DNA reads TGTGCCAGCACGGAGACGATTAACTATGGCTACACCTTC. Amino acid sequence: CASTETINYGYTF.

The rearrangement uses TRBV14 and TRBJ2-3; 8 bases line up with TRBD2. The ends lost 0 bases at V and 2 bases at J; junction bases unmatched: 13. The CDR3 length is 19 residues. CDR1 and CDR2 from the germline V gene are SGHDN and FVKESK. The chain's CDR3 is CASSQEASGSPTPTDTQYF. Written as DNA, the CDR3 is TGTGCCAGCAGCCAAGAGGCCAGCGGGAGTCCCACCCCCACAGATACGCAGTATTTT. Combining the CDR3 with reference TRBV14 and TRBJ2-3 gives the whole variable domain EAGVTQFPSHSVIEKGQTVTLRCDPISGHDNLYWYRRVMGKEIKFLLHFVKESKQDESGMPNNRFLAERTGGTYSTLKVQPAELEDSGVYFCASSQEASGSPTPTDTQYFGPGTRLTVL.

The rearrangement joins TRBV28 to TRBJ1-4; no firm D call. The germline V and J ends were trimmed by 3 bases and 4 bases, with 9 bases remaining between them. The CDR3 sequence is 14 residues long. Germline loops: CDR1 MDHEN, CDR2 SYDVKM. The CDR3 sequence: CASSFLLSNEKLFF. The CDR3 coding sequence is TGTGCCAGCAGTTTTCTACTAAGTAATGAAAAACTGTTTTTT.

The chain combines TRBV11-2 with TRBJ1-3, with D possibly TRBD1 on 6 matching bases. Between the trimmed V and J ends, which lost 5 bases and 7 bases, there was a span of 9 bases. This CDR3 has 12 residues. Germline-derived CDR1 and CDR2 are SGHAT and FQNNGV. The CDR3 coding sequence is TGTGCCAGCAGCAAACAGGGTAACACCATATATTTT. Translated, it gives CASSKQGNTIYF.

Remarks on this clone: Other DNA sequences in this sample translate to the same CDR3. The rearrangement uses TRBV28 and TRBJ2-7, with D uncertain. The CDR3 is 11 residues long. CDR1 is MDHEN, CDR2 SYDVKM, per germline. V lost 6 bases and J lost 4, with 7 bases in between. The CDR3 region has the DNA TGTGCCAGCAGCCTCCGTTACGAGCAGTACTTC. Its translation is CASSLRYEQYF.